This T cell receptor beta chain was obtained from a study of blood T cell repertoires in COVID-19. The wider study: Acute-phase and convalescent COVID-19 samples originated in the United States, Italy and Spain. PBMCs, B-cell-depleted T cells, or T cells were the source of the cDNA or gDNA that made up the material.

As processed by the authors: Estimated nucleated cell counts came from reference gene primer amplification. TCRdb's table, derived via immunoSEQ multiplex PCR, lists solely in-frame clones and lacks some. V and J calls and clone size are given by that table; D and trimming were obtained from the DNA. The profile shows some 74,000 clones, about four fifths of them singletons. Deletions cut 4 bases from V and 2 bases from J, with 9 bases between. The CDR3 extends over 13 amino acids. The germline V gene has CDR1 SGHAT and CDR2 FQNNGV. The chain is built from TRBV11-2 and TRBJ2-7, with D possibly TRBD2 on 5 matching bases. Specimen: peripheral blood. The TCR sequence derives from a woman older than 75 with active or convalescent COVID-19. CDR3: CASSSWEPYEQYF. CDR3 in DNA: TGTGCCAGCAGCTCGTGGGAGCCCTACGAGCAGTACTTC.